This T cell receptor beta chain was captured in a study of immune evolution from preneoplasia to lung adenocarcinoma. Patient tissue came from resections in Japan or China, 2014–2017. Two lung cancer pathologists independently confirmed each histologic diagnosis. About this clone itself: As yet, its antigen is unknown.

Study-wide points: Later-stage lesions appeared to have more T cells, more diversity, less clonality. From normal lung to invasive adenocarcinoma, top clone frequencies appeared to decrease.

Only in-frame clones appear in the TCRdb table, and some are missing; sequencing was by immunoSEQ multiplex PCR. Here the sample spans 2,000 to 2,500 clones, over 75% being singletons. V shed 2 bases and J shed 4 bases, with 13 bases lying between them. CDR1 and CDR2 from the germline V gene are SGDLS and YYNGEE. This CDR3 is 14 amino acids long. The TCR was taken from a person aged 45 to 59 with lung adenocarcinoma. The rearrangement uses TRBV9 and TRBJ2-7; the D gene could be TRBD1 or TRBD2 (5 bases each). Material: FFPE normal lung tissue adjacent to the tumor. DNA for the CDR3: TGTGCCAGCAGCGTCCGGGACCATTCATACGAGCAGTACTTC. Amino acid sequence: CASSVRDHSYEQYF.